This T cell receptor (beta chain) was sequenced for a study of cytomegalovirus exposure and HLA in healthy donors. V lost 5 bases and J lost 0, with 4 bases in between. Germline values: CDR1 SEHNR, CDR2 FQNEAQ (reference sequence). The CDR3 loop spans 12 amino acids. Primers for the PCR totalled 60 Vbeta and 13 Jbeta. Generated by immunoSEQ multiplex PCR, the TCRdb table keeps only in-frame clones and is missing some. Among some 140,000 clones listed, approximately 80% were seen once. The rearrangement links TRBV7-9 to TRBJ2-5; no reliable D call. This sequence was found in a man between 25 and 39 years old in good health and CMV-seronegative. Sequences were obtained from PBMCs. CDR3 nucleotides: TGTGCCAGCAGCCTAAACCAAGAGACCCAGTACTTC. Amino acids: CASSLNQETQYF.